This TCR beta chain appears in the sequencing data of a study of blood T cell repertoires in COVID-19. Overall study: Acute and convalescent COVID-19 samples came from the United States, Italy and Spain. PBMCs, B-cell-depleted T cells, or T cells were the source of the cDNA or gDNA that made up the material.

Original methodology: From reference gene primer amplification, estimates of nucleated cell counts were derived. Assay used: immunoSEQ multiplex PCR; TCRdb lists only in-frame clones, some missing. V and J calls and clone size are copied from that table; D and trimming were computed from the DNA. The data show about 50,000 clones, roughly 85% seen once. V was cut by 6 bases and J by 4 bases, with 16 bases left in between. Germline CDR1 MDHEN, CDR2 SYDVKM. This CDR3 is built from 15 residues. The V and J genes are TRBV28 and TRBJ1-3; the D is unclear. The specimen sequenced was peripheral blood. The TCR was taken from a human donor in a cohort sampled during active COVID-19. The donor label of this sample is uncertain. CDR3 nucleotides: TGTGCCAGCAGAACCCTGCCGGGGAACGGAAACACCATATATTTT. The encoded protein is CASRTLPGNGNTIYF.